This TCR beta chain comes out of a study of T cells in Graves' hyperthyroidism and ophthalmopathy. Findings and caveats of the study: Ophthalmopathy got predicted by the model a median around 6.6 months before its onset. Separating ophthalmopathy from stable hyperthyroidism was achieved by a 13 V-J model.

Patients aged 18 to 65 with hyperthyroidism were newly diagnosed, with duration under 2 months. It was RNA transcripts that yielded the amplified TCR beta CDR3 regions. During a first-round RT-PCR of the TCR CDR3, the HTBI primer set was used. TCRdb redid the calling of the multiplex PCR reads with MiXCR, one entry per CDR3 protein. This table holds approximately 430,000 distinct CDR3 sequences, around a sixth found once. Germline V lookup: CDR1 SGHTA, CDR2 FQGNSA. CDR3 size: 15 residues. Germline trimming cut 1 base from V and 4 bases from J; bases unmatched to any gene: 3. This clonotype was seen repeatedly, ten times or more. Its specificity is unknown.

The clonotype originates from a woman younger than 30 with Graves' hyperthyroidism. The source material was blood. V gene TRBV7-2 combines with J gene TRBJ1-5; 8 bases line up with TRBD1. The CDR3 loop is CASSLVQGANQPQHF. CDR3 DNA: TGTGCCAGCAGCTTAGTGCAGGGGGCGAATCAGCCCCAGCATTTT. Full variable domain (missing parts from reference TRBV7-2 and TRBJ1-5): GAGVSQSPSNKVTEKGKDVELRCDPISGHTALYWYRQSLGQGLEFLIYFQGNSAPDKSGLPSDRFSAERTGGSVSTLTIQRTQQEDSAVYLCASSLVQGANQPQHFGDGTRLSIL.